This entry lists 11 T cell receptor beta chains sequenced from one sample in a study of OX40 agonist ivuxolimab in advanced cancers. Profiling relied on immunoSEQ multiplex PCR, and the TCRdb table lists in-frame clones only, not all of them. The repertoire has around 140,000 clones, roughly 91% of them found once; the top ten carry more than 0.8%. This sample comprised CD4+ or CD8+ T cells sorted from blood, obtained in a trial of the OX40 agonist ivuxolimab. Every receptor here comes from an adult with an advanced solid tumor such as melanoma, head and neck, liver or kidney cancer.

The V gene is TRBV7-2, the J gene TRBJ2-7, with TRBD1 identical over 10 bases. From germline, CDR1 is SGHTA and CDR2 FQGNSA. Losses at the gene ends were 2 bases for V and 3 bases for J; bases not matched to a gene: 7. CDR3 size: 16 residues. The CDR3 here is CASSLRGGTGDYEQYF. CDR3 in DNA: TGTGCCAGCAGCTTAAGGGGCGGGACAGGGGACTACGAGCAGTACTTC.

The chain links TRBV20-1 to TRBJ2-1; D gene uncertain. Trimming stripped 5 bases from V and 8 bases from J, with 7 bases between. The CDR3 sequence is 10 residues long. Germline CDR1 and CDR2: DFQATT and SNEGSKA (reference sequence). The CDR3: CSAFSYEQFF. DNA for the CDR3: TGCAGTGCTTTTAGCTATGAGCAGTTCTTC.

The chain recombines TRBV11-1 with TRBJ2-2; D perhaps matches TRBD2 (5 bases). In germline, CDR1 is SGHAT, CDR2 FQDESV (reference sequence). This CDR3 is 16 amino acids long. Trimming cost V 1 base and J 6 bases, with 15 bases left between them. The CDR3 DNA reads TGTGCCAGCAGCTTAGAAATTCGCCCAGCGGCCGGGGAGCTGTTTTTT. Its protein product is CASSLEIRPAAGELFF.

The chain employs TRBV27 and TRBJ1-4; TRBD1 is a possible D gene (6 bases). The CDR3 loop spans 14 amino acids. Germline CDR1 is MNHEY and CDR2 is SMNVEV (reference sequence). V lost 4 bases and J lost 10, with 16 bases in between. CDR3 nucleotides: TGTGCCAGCAGTTGGGACGCCCAAGGGGGAAAACTGTTTTTT. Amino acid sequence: CASSWDAQGGKLFF.

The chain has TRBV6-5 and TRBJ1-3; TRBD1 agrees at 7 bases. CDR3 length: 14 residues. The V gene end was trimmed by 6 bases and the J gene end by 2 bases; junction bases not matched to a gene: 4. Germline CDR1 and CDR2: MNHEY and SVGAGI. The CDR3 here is CASRIDRAGNTIYF. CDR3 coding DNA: TGTGCCAGCAGGATCGACAGGGCTGGAAACACCATATATTTT.

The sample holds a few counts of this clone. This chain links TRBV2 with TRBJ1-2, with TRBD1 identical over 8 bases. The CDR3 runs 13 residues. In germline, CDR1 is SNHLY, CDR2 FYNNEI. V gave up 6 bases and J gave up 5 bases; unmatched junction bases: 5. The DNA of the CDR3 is TGTGCCAGCAGATCACAGGGGGTGTATGGCTACACCTTC. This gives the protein CASRSQGVYGYTF.

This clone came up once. CDR3 residues: CASSTSLGSEQYF. CDR3 in DNA: TGTGCCAGCAGCACATCCCTGGGTAGCGAGCAGTACTTC. This sequence joins TRBV9 and TRBJ2-7; D remains ambiguous. This CDR3 spans 13 amino acids. Germline CDR1 SGDLS, CDR2 YYNGEE. V was pared by 4 bases and J by 6 bases, with 14 bases between.

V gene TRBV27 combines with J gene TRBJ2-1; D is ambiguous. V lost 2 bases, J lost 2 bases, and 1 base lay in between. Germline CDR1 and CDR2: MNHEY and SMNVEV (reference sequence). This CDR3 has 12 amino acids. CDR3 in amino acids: CASSLTYNEQFF. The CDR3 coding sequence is TGTGCCAGCAGTTTAACCTACAATGAGCAGTTCTTC.

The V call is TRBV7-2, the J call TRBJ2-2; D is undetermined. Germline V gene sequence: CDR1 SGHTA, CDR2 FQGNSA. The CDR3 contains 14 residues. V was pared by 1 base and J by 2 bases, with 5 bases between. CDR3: CASSLEANTGELFF. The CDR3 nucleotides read TGTGCCAGCAGCTTAGAAGCTAACACCGGGGAGCTGTTTTTT. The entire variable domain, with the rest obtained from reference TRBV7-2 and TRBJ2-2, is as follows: GAGVSQSPSNKVTEKGKDVELRCDPISGHTALYWYRQSLGQGLEFLIYFQGNSAPDKSGLPSDRFSAERTGGSVSTLTIQRTQQEDSAVYLCASSLEANTGELFFGEGSRLTVL.

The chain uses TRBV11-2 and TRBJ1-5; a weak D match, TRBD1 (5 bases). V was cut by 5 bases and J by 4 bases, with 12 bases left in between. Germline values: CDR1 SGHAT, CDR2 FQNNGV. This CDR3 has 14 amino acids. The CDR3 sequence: CASSRDSVNQPQHF. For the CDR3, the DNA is TGTGCCAGCAGCCGCGACAGCGTTAATCAGCCCCAGCATTTT.

The CDR3, as DNA: TGTGCCAGCAGCTTAGATCGGGCAGGGATAGGACAGCCCCAGCATTTT. It is translated as CASSLDRAGIGQPQHF. The chain carries TRBV7-2 and TRBJ1-5; D may be TRBD1 (5 bases). The CDR3 runs 16 residues. The V end lost 1 base, the J end lost 7 bases, and 17 bases lay between the germline ends. CDR1 SGHTA and CDR2 FQGNSA come from the germline V gene.